The TCR beta chain under discussion was sequenced for a study of shared clonotypes between healthy human individuals. The assay was immunoSEQ multiplex PCR, and TCRdb's table has in-frame clones only and misses some. The table has hundreds of thousands of clones, 72% seen once. Trimming removed 4 bases at V and 2 bases at J, with 12 bases between. CDR1 and CDR2 (germline): MDHEN, SYDVKM. This CDR3 region has 14 residues. As concerns this clone: The antigen remains unidentified.

Notes on the study in general: Even with large depth, rarefaction showed that sorted-subset sequencing was incomplete.

This receptor was taken from a woman aged 25 to 39 in good health. The sample comprised memory CD4+ T cells sorted from blood. The subset is: CD45RA-negative fraction. The V call is TRBV28, the J call TRBJ2-7; D perhaps matches TRBD2 (6 bases). Here the CDR3 DNA reads TGTGCCAGCAGTTGGGGGACTGCAGCCTACGAGCAGTACTTC. This translates into CASSWGTAAYEQYF.